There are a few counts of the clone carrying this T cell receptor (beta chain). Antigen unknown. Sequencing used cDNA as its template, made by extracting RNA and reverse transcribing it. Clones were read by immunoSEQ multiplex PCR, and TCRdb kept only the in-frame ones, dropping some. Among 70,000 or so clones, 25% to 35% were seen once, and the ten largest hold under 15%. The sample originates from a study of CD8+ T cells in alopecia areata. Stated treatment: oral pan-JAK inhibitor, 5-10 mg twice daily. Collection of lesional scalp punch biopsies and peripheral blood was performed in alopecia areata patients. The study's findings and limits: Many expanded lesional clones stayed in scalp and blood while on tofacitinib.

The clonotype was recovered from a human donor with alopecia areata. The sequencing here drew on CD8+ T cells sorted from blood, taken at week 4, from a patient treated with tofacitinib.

CDR3 nucleotides: TGCAGCGTTGAAGGTCGGACAGCCTACAATGAGCAGTTCTTC. Its protein is CSVEGRTAYNEQFF. V gene TRBV29-1 combines with J gene TRBJ2-1; the D gene is possibly TRBD1 (6 bases). The CDR3 has 14 amino acids. V lost 1 base and J lost 2, with 9 bases in between. Germline values: CDR1 SQVTM, CDR2 ANQGSEA.